The 2 T cell receptor beta chains listed next were all sequenced from one sample in a study of T cells in Graves' hyperthyroidism and ophthalmopathy. The source material, RNA transcripts, was used to amplify TCR beta CDR3 regions. The primer set for the first-round RT-PCR of the TCR CDR3 was HTBI. TCRdb recomputed calls from the multiplex PCR reads with MiXCR, one row per CDR3 protein. Here the sample spans approximately 600,000 distinct CDR3 sequences, 14% to 15% being singletons. Sequencing was carried out using blood. Receptors originate from a woman aged 40 to 49 with Graves' ophthalmopathy.

This clonotype was recorded at least ten times. The V call is TRBV20-1, the J call TRBJ2-7; D might be TRBD1 or TRBD2, each matching 6 bases. The CDR3 has 12 residues. Germline V gene data show CDR1 as DFQATT and CDR2 as SNEGSKA (reference sequence). Between the trimmed V and J ends, which lost 5 bases and 7 bases, there was a span of 15 bases. DNA of the CDR3: TGCAGTGCTCCGGGGGCTGGCGAGGAGCAGTACTTC. As protein: CSAPGAGEEQYF.

Many counts were recorded for this clonotype. The rearrangement joins TRBV28 to TRBJ2-7, with D possibly TRBD2 on 7 matching bases. The CDR3 length is 15 residues. Trimming cost V 2 bases and J 1 base, with 12 bases left between them. Germline CDR1 MDHEN, CDR2 SYDVKM. CDR3 region: CASSLRGAGSYEQYF. CDR3 DNA sequence: TGTGCCAGCAGTTTACGGGGGGCTGGTTCCTACGAGCAGTACTTC.